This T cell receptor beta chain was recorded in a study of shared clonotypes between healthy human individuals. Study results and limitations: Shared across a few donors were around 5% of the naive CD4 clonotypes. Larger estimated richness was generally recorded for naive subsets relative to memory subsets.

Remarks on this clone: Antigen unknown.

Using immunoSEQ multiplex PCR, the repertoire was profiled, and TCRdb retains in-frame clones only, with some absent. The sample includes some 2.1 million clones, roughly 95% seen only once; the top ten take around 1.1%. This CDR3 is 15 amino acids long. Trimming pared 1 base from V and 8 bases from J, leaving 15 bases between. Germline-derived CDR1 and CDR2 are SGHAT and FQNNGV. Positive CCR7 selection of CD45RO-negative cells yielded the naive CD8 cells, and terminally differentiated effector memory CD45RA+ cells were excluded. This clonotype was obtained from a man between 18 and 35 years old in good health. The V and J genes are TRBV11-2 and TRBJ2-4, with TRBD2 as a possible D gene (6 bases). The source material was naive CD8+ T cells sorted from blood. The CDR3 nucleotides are TGTGCCAGCAGCTTAGCGGGGGAGGAGGGGCACATTCAGTACTTC. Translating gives CASSLAGEEGHIQYF.